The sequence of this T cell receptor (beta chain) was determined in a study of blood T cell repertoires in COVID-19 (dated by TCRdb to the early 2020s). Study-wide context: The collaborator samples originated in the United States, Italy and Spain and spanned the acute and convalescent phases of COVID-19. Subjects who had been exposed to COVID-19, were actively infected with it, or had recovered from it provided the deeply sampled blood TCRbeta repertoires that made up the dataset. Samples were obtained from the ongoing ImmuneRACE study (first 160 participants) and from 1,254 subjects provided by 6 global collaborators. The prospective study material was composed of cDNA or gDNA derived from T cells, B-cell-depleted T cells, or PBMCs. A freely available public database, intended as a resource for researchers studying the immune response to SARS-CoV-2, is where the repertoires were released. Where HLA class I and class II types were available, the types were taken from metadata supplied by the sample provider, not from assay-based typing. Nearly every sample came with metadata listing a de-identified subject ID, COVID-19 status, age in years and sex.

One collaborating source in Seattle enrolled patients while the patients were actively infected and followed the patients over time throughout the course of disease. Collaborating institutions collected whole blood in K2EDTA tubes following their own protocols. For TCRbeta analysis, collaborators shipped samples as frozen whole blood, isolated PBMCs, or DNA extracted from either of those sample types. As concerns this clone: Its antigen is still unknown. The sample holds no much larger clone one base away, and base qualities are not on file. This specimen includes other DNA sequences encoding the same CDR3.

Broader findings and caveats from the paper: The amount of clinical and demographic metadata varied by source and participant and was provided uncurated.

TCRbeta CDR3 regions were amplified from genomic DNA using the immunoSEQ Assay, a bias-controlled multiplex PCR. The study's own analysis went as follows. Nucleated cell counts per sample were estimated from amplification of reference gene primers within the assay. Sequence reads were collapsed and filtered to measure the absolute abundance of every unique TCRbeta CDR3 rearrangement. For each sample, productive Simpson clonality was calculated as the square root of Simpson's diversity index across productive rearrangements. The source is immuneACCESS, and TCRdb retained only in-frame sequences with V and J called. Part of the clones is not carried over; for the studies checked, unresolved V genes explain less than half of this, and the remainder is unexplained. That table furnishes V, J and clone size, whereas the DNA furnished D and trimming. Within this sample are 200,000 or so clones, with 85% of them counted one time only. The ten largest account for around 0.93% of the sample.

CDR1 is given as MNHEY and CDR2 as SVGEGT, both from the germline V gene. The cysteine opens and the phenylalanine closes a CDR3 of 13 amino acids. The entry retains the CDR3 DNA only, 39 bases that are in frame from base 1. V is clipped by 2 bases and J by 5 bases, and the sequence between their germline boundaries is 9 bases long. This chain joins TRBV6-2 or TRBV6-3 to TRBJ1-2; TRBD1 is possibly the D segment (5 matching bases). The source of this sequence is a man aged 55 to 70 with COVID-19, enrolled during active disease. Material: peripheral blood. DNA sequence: TGTGCCAGCAGTTACGTCCAGGGATATGGCTACACCTTC. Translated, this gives CASSYVQGYGYTF.